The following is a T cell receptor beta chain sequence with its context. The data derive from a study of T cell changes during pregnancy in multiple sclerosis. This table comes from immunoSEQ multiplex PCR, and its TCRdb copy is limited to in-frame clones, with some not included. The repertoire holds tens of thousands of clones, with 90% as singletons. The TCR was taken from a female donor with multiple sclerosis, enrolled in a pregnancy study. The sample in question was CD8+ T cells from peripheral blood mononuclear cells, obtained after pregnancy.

The DNA of the CDR3 is TGTGCCAGCAGCTTGGGGGGGCCTAATCAGCCCCAGCATTTT. Translating it yields CASSLGGPNQPQHF. The rearrangement uses TRBV5-8 and TRBJ1-5; TRBD1 might be the D (6 bases). CDR1 and CDR2 from the germline V gene are SGHTS and YDEGEE. Trimming took off 0 bases at V and 4 bases at J, with 8 bases between the two ends. The length of the CDR3 is 14 residues. The variable domain in full, with the rest retrieved from reference TRBV5-8 and TRBJ1-5, is EAGVTQSPTHLIKTRGQQATLRCSPISGHTSVYWYQQALGLGLQFLLWYDEGEERNRGNFPPRFSGRQFPNYSSELNVNALELEDSALYLCASSLGGPNQPQHFGDGTRLSIL.